This TCR beta chain was profiled in a study of blood T cell repertoires in COVID-19. The wider study: Sources were T cells, B-cell-depleted T cells, or PBMCs; the material itself was cDNA or gDNA.

Individuals drawn from around 25 US areas were about 18 to 89 years old. In the 2 weeks before study entry, exposed participants met a COVID-19 case, which was PCR-confirmed or clinician-diagnosed. Authors' analysis steps: Counts of nucleated cells, estimated from reference gene primer amplification, were obtained. The repertoire was sequenced with immunoSEQ multiplex PCR; TCRdb's copy has only in-frame clones and lacks some. V, J and clone size are those of that table, while D and trimming were read from the DNA. This table has approximately 340,000 clones, roughly 92% appearing once. Trimming cost V 4 bases and J 1 base, with 10 bases left between them. CDR3 size: 14 residues. Germline assignment: CDR1 SGHDN and CDR2 FVKESK.

V and J are TRBV14 and TRBJ2-5, with a tentative D call TRBD1 (6 bases). The sequencing input was PBMCs or T cells enriched from blood (not recorded which). This TCR derives from a middle-aged woman who had been exposed to COVID-19. The CDR3 is CASSRYRAQETQYF. CDR3 bases: TGTGCCAGCAGCCGATACAGGGCCCAAGAGACCCAGTACTTC.